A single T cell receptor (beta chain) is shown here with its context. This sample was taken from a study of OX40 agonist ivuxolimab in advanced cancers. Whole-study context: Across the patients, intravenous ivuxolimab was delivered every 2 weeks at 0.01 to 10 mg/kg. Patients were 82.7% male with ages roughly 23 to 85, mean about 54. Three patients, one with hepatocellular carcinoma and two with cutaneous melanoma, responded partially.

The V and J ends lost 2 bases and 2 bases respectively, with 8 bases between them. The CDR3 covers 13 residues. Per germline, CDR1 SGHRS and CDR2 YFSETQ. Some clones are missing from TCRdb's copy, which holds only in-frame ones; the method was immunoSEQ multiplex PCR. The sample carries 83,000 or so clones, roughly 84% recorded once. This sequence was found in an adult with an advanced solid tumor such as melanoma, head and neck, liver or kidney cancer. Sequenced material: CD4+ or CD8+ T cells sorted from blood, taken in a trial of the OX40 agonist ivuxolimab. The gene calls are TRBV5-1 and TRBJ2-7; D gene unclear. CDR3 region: CASSFSMAYEQYF. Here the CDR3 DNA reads TGCGCCAGCAGCTTTAGTATGGCCTACGAGCAGTACTTC. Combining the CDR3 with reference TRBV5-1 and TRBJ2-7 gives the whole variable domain KAGVTQTPRYLIKTRGQQVTLSCSPISGHRSVSWYQQTPGQGLQFLFEYFSETQRNKGNFPGRFSGRQFSNSRSEMNVSTLELGDSALYLCASSFSMAYEQYFGPGTRLTVT.